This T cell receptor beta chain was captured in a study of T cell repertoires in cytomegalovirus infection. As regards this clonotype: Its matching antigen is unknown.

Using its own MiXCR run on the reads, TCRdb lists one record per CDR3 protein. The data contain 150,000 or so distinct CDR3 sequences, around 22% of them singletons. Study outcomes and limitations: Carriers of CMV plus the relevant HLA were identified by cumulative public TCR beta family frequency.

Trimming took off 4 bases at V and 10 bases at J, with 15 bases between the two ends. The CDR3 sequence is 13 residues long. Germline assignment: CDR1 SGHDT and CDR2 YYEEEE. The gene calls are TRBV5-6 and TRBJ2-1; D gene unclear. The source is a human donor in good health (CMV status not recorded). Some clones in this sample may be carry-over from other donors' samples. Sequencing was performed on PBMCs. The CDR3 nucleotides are TGTGCCAGCAGCCAAAAAAACCAGCCGGAGCAGTTCTTC. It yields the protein CASSQKNQPEQFF.